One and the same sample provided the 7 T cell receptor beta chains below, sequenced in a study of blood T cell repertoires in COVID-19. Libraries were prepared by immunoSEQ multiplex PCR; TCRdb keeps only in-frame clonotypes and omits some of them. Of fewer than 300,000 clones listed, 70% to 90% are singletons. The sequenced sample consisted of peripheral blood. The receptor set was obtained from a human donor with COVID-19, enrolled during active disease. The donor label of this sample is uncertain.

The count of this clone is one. The CDR3 is CASSQSYVSPLHF. For the CDR3, the DNA is TGTGCCAGCAGCCAATCCTACGTTTCACCCCTCCACTTT. This sequence joins TRBV7-3 and TRBJ1-6; D is unclear. CDR1 is SGHTA and CDR2 is FQGTGA in the germline V gene. Trimming removed 5 bases at V and 9 bases at J, with 11 bases between. The CDR3 has 13 residues. Full variable domain (outside the CDR3, taken from reference TRBV7-3 and TRBJ1-6): GAGVSQTPSNKVTEKGKYVELRCDPISGHTALYWYRQSLGQGPEFLIYFQGTGAADDSGLPNDRFFAVRPEGSVSTLKIQRTERGDSAVYLCASSQSYVSPLHFGNGTRLTVT.

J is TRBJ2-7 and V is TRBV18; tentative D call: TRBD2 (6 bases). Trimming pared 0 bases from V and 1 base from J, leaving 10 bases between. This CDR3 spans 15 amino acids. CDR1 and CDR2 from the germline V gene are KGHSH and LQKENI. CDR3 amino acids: CASSPPTSYSYEQYF. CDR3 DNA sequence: TGTGCCAGCTCACCACCTACTAGCTATTCCTACGAGCAGTACTTC.

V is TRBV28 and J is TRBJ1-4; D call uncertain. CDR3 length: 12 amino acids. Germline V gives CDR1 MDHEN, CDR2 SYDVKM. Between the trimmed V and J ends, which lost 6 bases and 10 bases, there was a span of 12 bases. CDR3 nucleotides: TGTGCCAGCAGCCTCGGGGAGGCAAAACTGTTTTTT. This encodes CASSLGEAKLFF.

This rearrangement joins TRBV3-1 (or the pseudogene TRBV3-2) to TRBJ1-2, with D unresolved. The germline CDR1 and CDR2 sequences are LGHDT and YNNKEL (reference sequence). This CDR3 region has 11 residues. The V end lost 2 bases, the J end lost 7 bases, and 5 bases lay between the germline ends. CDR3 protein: CASSQTGGYTF. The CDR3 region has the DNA TGTGCCAGCAGCCAAACCGGTGGCTACACCTTC.

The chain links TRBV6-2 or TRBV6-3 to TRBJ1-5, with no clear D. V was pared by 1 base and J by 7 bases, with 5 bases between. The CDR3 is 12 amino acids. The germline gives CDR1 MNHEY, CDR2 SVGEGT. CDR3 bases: TGTGCCAGCAGTTACTTAATACAGCCCCAGCATTTT. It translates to CASSYLIQPQHF.

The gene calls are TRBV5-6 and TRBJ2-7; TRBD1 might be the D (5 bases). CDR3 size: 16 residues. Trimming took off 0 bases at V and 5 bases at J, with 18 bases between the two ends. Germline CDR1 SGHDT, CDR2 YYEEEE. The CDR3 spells CASSLAARRGFHEQYF. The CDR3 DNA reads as TGTGCCAGCAGCTTGGCCGCTCGAAGGGGCTTCCACGAGCAGTACTTC. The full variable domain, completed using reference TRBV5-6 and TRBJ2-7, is DAGVTQSPTHLIKTRGQQVTLRCSPKSGHDTVSWYQQALGQGPQFIFQYYEEEERQRGNFPDRFSGHQFPNYSSELNVNALLLGDSALYLCASSLAARRGFHEQYFGPGTRLTVT.

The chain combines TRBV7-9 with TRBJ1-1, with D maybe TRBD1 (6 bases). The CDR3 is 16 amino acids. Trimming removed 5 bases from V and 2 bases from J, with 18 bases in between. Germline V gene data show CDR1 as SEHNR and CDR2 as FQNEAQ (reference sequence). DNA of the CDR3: TGTGCCAGCAGCCCTTCCTTAGGGACAAGAAACACTGAAGCTTTCTTT. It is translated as CASSPSLGTRNTEAFF.